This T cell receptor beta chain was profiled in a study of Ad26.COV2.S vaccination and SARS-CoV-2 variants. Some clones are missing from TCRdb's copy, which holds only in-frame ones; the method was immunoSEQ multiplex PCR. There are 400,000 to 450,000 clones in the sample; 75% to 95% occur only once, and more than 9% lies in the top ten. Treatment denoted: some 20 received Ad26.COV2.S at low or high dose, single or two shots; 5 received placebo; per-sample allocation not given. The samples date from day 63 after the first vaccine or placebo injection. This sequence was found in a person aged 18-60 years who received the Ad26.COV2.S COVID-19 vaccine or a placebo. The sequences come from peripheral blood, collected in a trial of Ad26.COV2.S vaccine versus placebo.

The CDR3 nucleotides read TGTGCCAGCAGCCAAGAAGGACGTGGAGACAATGAGCAGTTCTTC. This gives the protein CASSQEGRGDNEQFF. The rearrangement links TRBV14 to TRBJ2-1; no definite D call. This CDR3 has 15 residues. CDR1 SGHDN and CDR2 FVKESK come from the germline V gene. Trimming shortened V by 0 bases and J by 5 bases, and 11 bases separated the two germline ends.